The entry below gives a single TCR beta chain sequence along with its context. Its antigen target is currently unknown. Per-base qualities were not stored, and no clone one base away is much larger. The data stem from a study of regulatory T cells in long-lasting Graves disease listed by TCRdb under 2021. General notes on the study: Persistent Graves' disease was defined as antithyroid drug treatment for over 5 years with persistently positive TSH receptor autoantibodies. This study used TCR sequencing and RNA sequencing of peripheral blood to compare persistent Graves' disease patients against newly diagnosed Graves' disease patients. The study was conducted in China and was registered as a clinical trial. A total of around 35 samples underwent TCR sequencing, from 13 patients with persistent Graves' disease and roughly 20 patients with newly diagnosed Graves' disease. On average, persistent Graves' disease patients in the clinical cohort had been on antithyroid drugs for approximately 10 years.

Preparation of the library involved multiplex PCR. TCRdb lists the instrument as Illumina HiSeq 4000. iRepertoire HTBI primers and Arm-PCR amplification of CDR3 regions were used to construct TCR beta libraries. Gel purification was performed on PCR products prior to sequencing. The original methods were these. Gene usage analysis of CDR3 amino acid clonotypes relied on the 60 to 65 TRBV and 14 TRBJ segments identified across samples. Filtered high-quality paired reads were merged into contigs using COPE and FqMerger. BLAST was used to align contigs to IMGT TRBV, TRBD and TRBJ reference genes, with CDR3 defined following IMGT. Any clonotype with a frequency above 0.1% was counted as a highly expanded clone. Shannon entropy was used to measure repertoire diversity, and the Gini coefficient was used to measure V-J evenness. A clonotype found in more than one individual was treated as public. TCRdb trimmed the raw reads at Q25, called clones with MiXCR and kept productive beta chains. Entries that share a CDR3 protein sequence are merged under the most common genes and DNA. TCRdb's processing, not the authors' own work, is the source of the V and J calls. Within this sample are approximately 290,000 distinct CDR3 sequences, with around a fifth of them counted one time only. The top ten constitute just over 55% of the sample.

Study-wide conclusions, independent of this receptor: Sequencing and analysis were limited to the TCR beta chain. Compared with newly diagnosed patients, persistent Graves' disease patients had lower TCR Shannon entropy and fewer highly expanded clones, which suggests clonal expansion. The authors acknowledged the small sample size as a limitation that may reduce accuracy. Only peripheral blood was studied, because thyroid tissue, the primary lesion, was inaccessible. More public clonotypes were shared among persistent patients (roughly 2,700) than among newly diagnosed patients (more than 950).

In light of the paper, this sample's time point label describes: persistent/refractory GD, antithyroid drugs over 5 years with positive TRAb. For both TCR sequencing and RNA sequencing, RNA was extracted from PBMCs in TRIzol. Graves' disease was diagnosed according to American Thyroid Association guidelines. The patients came from an endocrinology department in Xi'an, China. Each patient gave 7 to 9.5 milliliters of peripheral blood, collected in an EDTA anticoagulant tube. Ficoll Paque Plus density gradient separation was used to isolate PBMCs, and no further T cell sorting was performed. An Agilent 2100 Bioanalyzer and agarose gel were used to check RNA quality, and a NanoDrop 2000 was used to measure RNA concentration. Material: peripheral blood mononuclear cells (PBMCs), obtained when the disease was refractory, from a patient treated with antithyroid drugs. The receptor was isolated from a female donor with Graves disease.

CDR3 region: CASTPTGGSEAFF. The sequence in DNA is TGTGCCAGCACTCCCACAGGGGGCTCTGAAGCTTTCTTT. The chain is encoded by TRBV2 joined to TRBJ1-1, with 9 bases aligning to TRBD1. CDR1 and CDR2, per the germline V gene, are SNHLY and FYNNEI. From its cysteine to its phenylalanine, the CDR3 spans 13 amino acids. Only the CDR3 part of the read is kept: 39 bases, read in frame from the first base. Here V drops 7 bases and J drops 6 bases, and the junction holds 6 bases not matched to any gene.